This T cell receptor (beta chain) is drawn from a study of coeliac disease. Here immunoSEQ multiplex PCR was the method, and the copy in TCRdb shows in-frame clones only, minus some. The sample consists of about 4,900 clones, over 65% of them appearing once. Germline CDR1 and CDR2: LGHNA and YNFKEQ. The CDR3 length is 16 residues. V was clipped by 1 base and J by 3 bases; unmatched bases: 4. The receptor was derived from a woman between 40 and 50 years old. The V gene is TRBV4-2, the J gene TRBJ2-7; 12 nucleotides line up with TRBD2. The specimen sequenced was lymphocytes from the gut lamina propria. The CDR3 DNA reads TGTGCCAGCAGCCAAGCGGCTAGCGGGAGGGTCTACGAGCAGTACTTC. It encodes CASSQAASGRVYEQYF.